The source of this T cell receptor beta chain is a study of T cell responses to AZD1222 COVID-19 vaccine (dated by TCRdb to the early 2020s). Regarding the research as a whole: AZD1222 recipients whose second dose came at about 4 weeks and those whose second dose came at about 12 weeks were combined into one group, since spike-specific TCR depth and breadth did not differ between the two schedules. TCR sequencing was performed for about 250 trial participants, of whom 200 to 210 were given two doses of AZD1222 and some 25 were given two doses of MenACWY control vaccine. Trial participants were enrolled into age subgroups of 18-55, 56-69 and 70-plus years, which contained around 140, 26 and 57 TCR-sequenced participants, respectively.

Its CDR3 holds 14 amino acids, cysteine through phenylalanine. Only the CDR3 portion is preserved as DNA: 42 bases, with reading frame beginning at the first base. Taken from the germline V gene, the CDR1 and CDR2 loops are SGDLS and YYNGEE. V and J lose 4 bases and 2 bases, and a span of 10 bases separates them. The CDR3 regions of human TCRbeta chains were subjected to immunosequencing. As for how the authors treated the data: Repertoire TCRs were checked for matches against a reference library of SARS-CoV-2-specific TCRs that had been generated using the MIRA antigen-specificity platform. Breadth was defined as the fraction of unique TCRs that were SARS-CoV-2-associated. Depth was defined as the fraction of total T cells that were SARS-CoV-2-associated. Using the MIRA data, every spike-specific TCR was mapped to the spike region that the TCR reacted to and assigned to either a CD4 or a CD8 class. Log10-transformed breadth and depth values were compared by one-way ANOVA with Sidak's multiple comparisons tests. Not all clones reach the TCRdb copy of this immuneACCESS table, which keeps in-frame sequences only. Checked studies attribute under half of the gap to unresolved V genes and leave the rest unexplained. V and J calls and clone size are as listed in that table; D and trimming were resolved from the DNA. This sample gives 150,000 to 200,000 clones in total; approximately 93% of them show up just once. In total, the top ten clones hold around 4.3% of the sample.

The time point tag for this specimen amounts to: baseline before first vaccination. Vaccinee samples came from UK trials COV001 and COV002, including a single-blind randomized controlled phase 2/3 trial of AZD1222 (ChAdOx1 nCoV-19) in healthy adults. Trial participant PBMC samples were collected at day 0 and day 28 after the second dose for TCRbeta chain sequencing. Comments on this clone: This receptor's antigen is unknown. Base qualities are not at hand, and no much larger clone is one base apart.

The full study reports these points: Because no day 14 peak-response samples were available, repertoires were characterized only after the peak T cell response. After two AZD1222 doses, spike-specific TCR breadth and depth were significantly higher than at day 0 and than in MenACWY recipients. In the small 56-69-year group, the increase in depth fell short of significance, most likely because of low power. Conclusions about previously exposed vaccinees were limited because only five to seven AZD1222 recipients were SARS-CoV-2 seropositive at baseline. The vaccine-associated CD4 TCRs covered the entire spike protein, and the dominant responses fell in regions 160-218 and 743-854. Participants were mostly white British and included more females than males, and it was suggested by the authors that clonal diversity may have been underestimated. Reportedly, almost half of the unique spike-specific TCRs recognized epitopes lying outside the regions that are mutated in the B.1.351 and B.1.1.7 variants.

The specimen was peripheral blood, collected on day 0 of AZD1222 vaccination. This sequence uses TRBV9 and TRBJ1-3, and possibly TRBD1, on 5 matching bases. This receptor was taken from an adult in good health. The DNA sequence reads TGTGCCAGCAGCCTCCAGGGAGCTGGAAACACCATATATTTT. Its amino acids are CASSLQGAGNTIYF.